The source of this T cell receptor beta chain is a study of T-cell memory formation after mild COVID-19. Study in general: Clusters of TCRs were largely donor specific.

TCRdb re-derived calls from the 5' RACE reads in MiXCR, one entry per CDR3 protein. Among around 120,000 distinct CDR3 sequences listed, approximately 16% were seen once. Worth noting for this clonotype: Its cognate antigen is unknown.

Study-wide points: Pre-infection memory contained some responding clones, which suggested that cross-reactive memory had joined. Those CD4+ clones that contracted were mainly in CM and EM (CD8+ ones in EMRA).

The V and J ends lost 4 bases and 5 bases, in that order; junction bases with no gene match: 7. This CDR3 spans 13 amino acids. Germline V gene sequence: CDR1 SQVTM, CDR2 ANQGSEA. The chain couples TRBV29-1 to TRBJ2-5; 7 bases fit TRBD2. The sequenced sample was PBMCs or a T cell subset sorted from them (not recorded which). This clonotype was sampled from an adult woman who had mild COVID-19 (a few samples of this study predate the infection). Cell type and time point are not known. This chain's CDR3 is CSVGSYGGETQYF. The CDR3 DNA follows: TGCAGCGTTGGATCGTACGGGGGGGAGACCCAGTACTTC.